Shown below are 19 T cell receptor beta chains from a single sample sequenced in a study of persistence of HIV-infected CD4 T cells. Nonspecific anti-CD3/anti-CD28 bead stimulation represents the broad CD4+ T cell repertoire. CD4+ T cells upregulating both CD40 ligand and CD69 were sorted as responding cells. The antigens of these receptors remain unknown. Sequencing used immunoSEQ version 4 in survey mode. The method was immunoSEQ multiplex PCR; TCRdb's version includes in-frame clones alone and lacks a portion of them. The profile shows fewer than 45,000 clones, around 89% of them singletons. Sequences were derived from CD4+ T cells sorted from PBMCs after 18-hour stimulation, sampled from a patient who received antiretroviral therapy. These receptors all come from an adult woman with HIV who was CMV-seropositive.

The rearrangement uses TRBV24-1 and TRBJ2-3; 7 nucleotides line up with TRBD1. This CDR3 region has 15 residues. The germline gives CDR1 KGHDR, CDR2 SFDVKD. Trimming cost V 4 bases and J 1 base; bases outside gene matches: 4. In DNA form, the CDR3 reads TGTGCCACCAGTGACCTTACAGGGGGCACAGATACGCAGTATTTT. It yields the protein CATSDLTGGTDTQYF.

The chain joins TRBV19 to TRBJ2-6; D perhaps matches TRBD1 (6 bases). The V gene lost 5 bases and the J gene lost 0 bases, with 8 bases spanning the gap. CDR3 length equals 15 residues. The V gene's germline CDR1 is LNHDA and CDR2 SQIVND (reference sequence). The CDR3 DNA reads TGTGCCAGTAGTCGCAGGGGCTCTGGGGCCAACGTCCTGACTTTC. This translates into CASSRRGSGANVLTF. Supplemented by reference TRBV19 and TRBJ2-6, the full variable domain reads DGGITQSPKYLFRKEGQNVTLSCEQNLNHDAMYWYRQDPGQGLRLIYYSQIVNDFQKGDIAEGYSVSREKKESFPLTVTSAQKNPTAFYLCASSRRGSGANVLTFGAGSRLTVL.

The DNA of the CDR3 is TGTGCCAGCAGCCATGGGGGGGCCGGCACTGAAGCTTTCTTT. Translating it yields CASSHGGAGTEAFF. V usage is TRBV11-3 and J usage is TRBJ1-1; D possibly corresponds to TRBD1 (6 bases). The CDR3 is 14 amino acids. Looked up from germline, CDR1 is SGHNT and CDR2 is YENEEA. V was trimmed by 5 bases and J by 4 bases, leaving 14 bases between them.

J is TRBJ2-7 and V is TRBV5-1, with D possibly being TRBD1 or TRBD2 (6 bases each). Trimming took off 4 bases at V and 1 base at J, with 15 bases between the two ends. Germline-derived CDR1 and CDR2 are SGHRS and YFSETQ. The CDR3 is 15 residues long. The DNA of the CDR3 is TGCGCCAGCAGCCCCCTCCAAGGGGGGTCCTACGAGCAGTACTTC. Translated: CASSPLQGGSYEQYF.

This sequence joins TRBV3-1 (or the pseudogene TRBV3-2) and TRBJ2-2; 11 bases align to TRBD1. The germline V gene has CDR1 LGHDT and CDR2 YNNKEL (reference sequence). J was trimmed by 5 bases and V by 4 bases; bases with no gene match: 9. The CDR3 totals 17 residues. CDR3 sequence reads: CASSLTAGTGGTGELFF. The CDR3 DNA follows: TGTGCCAGCAGCCTCACTGCCGGGACAGGGGGTACCGGGGAGCTGTTTTTT.

The rearrangement uses TRBV18 and TRBJ2-3, with a possible D match to TRBD1 (6 bases). V lost 1 base and J lost 0, with 8 bases in between. The germline CDR1 and CDR2 sequences are KGHSH and LQKENI. This CDR3 comprises 15 residues. The CDR3 sequence: CASSPQQGSTDTQYF. CDR3 DNA: TGTGCCAGCTCACCACAACAGGGCAGCACAGATACGCAGTATTTT.

The J gene is TRBJ1-2, the V gene TRBV30; D unclear. Trimming left V 0 bases short and J 6 bases short, with 11 bases between. CDR1 is GTSNPN, CDR2 SVGIG, per germline (reference sequence). The CDR3 extends over 13 amino acids. This chain's CDR3 is CAWSVGTADGYTF. As DNA, the CDR3 is TGTGCCTGGAGTGTGGGAACAGCAGATGGCTACACCTTC.

J is TRBJ2-7 and V is TRBV21-1; TRBD2 reflects the table's D call only, with no check against the DNA. TRBV21-1 is designated a pseudogene. This CDR3 has 11 residues. CDR3 region: CASTLQKGVGV. The CDR3, as DNA: TGTGCCAGCACCCTTCAGAAGGGAGTTGGCGTC.

The chain has TRBV27 and TRBJ1-2; 7 nucleotides match TRBD1. Germline V gene lookup returns CDR1 MNHEY and CDR2 SMNVEV (reference sequence). This CDR3 region has 13 residues. Losses at the gene ends were 6 bases for V and 3 bases for J; bases not matched to a gene: 4. CDR3 region: CASRRGLDYGYTF. As DNA, the CDR3 is TGTGCCAGCAGGAGGGGGCTCGACTATGGCTACACCTTC.

This chain connects TRBV6-5 to TRBJ1-1; TRBD1 aligns across 8 bases. CDR3 length equals 15 residues. V dropped 6 bases and J dropped 1; count of bases not matched to a gene: 7. Germline loops: CDR1 MNHEY, CDR2 SVGAGI. CDR3 coding DNA: TGTGCCAGCAGGCCGCCCGGGACAGGGAACACTGAAGCTTTCTTT. Translating it yields CASRPPGTGNTEAFF.

The chain combines TRBV4-1 with TRBJ2-7, with D uncertain. The CDR3 contains 14 residues. The germline CDR1 and CDR2 sequences are MGHRA and YSYEKL. Trimming cost V 4 bases and J 2 bases, with 12 bases left between them. The CDR3 here is CASSPYDRPYEQYV. The CDR3 nucleotides read TGCGCCAGCAGCCCTTACGACCGCCCCTACGAGCAGTACGTC.

This clone was observed once. V gene TRBV6-2 or TRBV6-3 combines with J gene TRBJ2-3; D gene ambiguous. The CDR3 runs to 14 residues. Germline V gene data show CDR1 as MNHEY and CDR2 as SVGEGT. V was cut by 2 bases and J by 1 base, with 7 bases left in between. The CDR3 DNA reads TGTGCCAGCAGTTACCTTGCTGGCACAGATACGCAGTATTTT. Translation: CASSYLAGTDTQYF.

The chain carries TRBV7-9 and TRBJ1-6, with D possibly matching TRBD1 (6 bases). CDR1 is SEHNR, CDR2 FQNEAQ, per germline (reference sequence). The CDR3 is 12 amino acids. The germline V and J ends were trimmed by 4 bases and 8 bases, with 6 bases remaining between them. CDR3 protein: CASSSGDSPLHF. The CDR3 nucleotides read TGTGCCAGCAGCTCAGGGGATTCACCCCTCCACTTT.

The chain has TRBV5-6 and TRBJ1-4; no definite D call. V shed 4 bases and J shed 1 base, with 8 bases lying between them. CDR1 is SGHDT and CDR2 is YYEEEE in the germline V gene. The CDR3 sequence is 14 residues long. Written as DNA, the CDR3 is TGTGCCAGCAGCACGGGGTTAACTAATGAAAAACTGTTTTTT. Translated, it gives CASSTGLTNEKLFF.

V and J are TRBV18 and TRBJ1-1, with D unresolved. Germline values: CDR1 KGHSH, CDR2 LQKENI. The CDR3 has 16 residues. Between the trimmed V and J ends, which lost 1 base and 1 base, there was a span of 13 bases. CDR3 DNA sequence: TGTGCCAGCTCACCACTAGCGGCTTGGGGGAACACTGAAGCTTTCTTT. Protein: CASSPLAAWGNTEAFF. The whole variable domain, filled in from reference TRBV18 and TRBJ1-1, reads NAGVMQNPRHLVRRRGQEARLRCSPMKGHSHVYWYRQLPEEGLKFMVYLQKENIIDESGMPKERFSAEFPKEGPSILRIQQVVRGDSAAYFCASSPLAAWGNTEAFFGQGTRLTVV.

V and J are TRBV5-1 and TRBJ2-1, with no clear D. Germline CDR1 and CDR2: SGHRS and YFSETQ. The CDR3 extends over 15 amino acids. The V end lost 3 bases, the J end lost 5 bases, and 15 bases lay between the germline ends. This chain's CDR3 is CASSSSVERNNEQFF. The CDR3, as DNA: TGCGCCAGCAGCTCCTCAGTAGAACGAAACAATGAGCAGTTCTTC. The full variable domain, its missing parts supplied by reference TRBV5-1 and TRBJ2-1, is KAGVTQTPRYLIKTRGQQVTLSCSPISGHRSVSWYQQTPGQGLQFLFEYFSETQRNKGNFPGRFSGRQFSNSRSEMNVSTLELGDSALYLCASSSSVERNNEQFFGPGTRLTVL.

The J gene is TRBJ1-1, the V gene TRBV30; D is possibly TRBD1 (6 bases). The V gene's germline CDR1 is GTSNPN and CDR2 SVGIG (reference sequence). The V end lost 3 bases, the J end lost 0 bases, and 14 bases lay between the germline ends. The CDR3 runs 15 residues. The CDR3 coding sequence is TGTGCCTGGAGCCCCAGGACAGTCCTGAACACTGAAGCTTTCTTT. Residues: CAWSPRTVLNTEAFF.

The chain is built from TRBV5-1 and TRBJ1-5; D is ambiguous. The CDR3 has 15 residues. Trimming shortened V by 0 bases and J by 6 bases, and 13 bases separated the two germline ends. Germline V CDR1 and CDR2: SGHRS, YFSETQ. Here the CDR3 DNA reads TGCGCCAGCAGCTTGGGGGGAACCGGGATTCAGCCCCAGCATTTT. Translation gives CASSLGGTGIQPQHF.

As DNA, the CDR3 is TGTGCCAGCAGTGAGGACCGCGGGACTAATGAAAAACTGTTTTTT. This translates into CASSEDRGTNEKLFF. V gene TRBV2 combines with J gene TRBJ1-4; D gene ambiguous. The CDR3 sequence is 15 residues long. The germline V gene has CDR1 SNHLY and CDR2 FYNNEI. Trimming pared 3 bases from V and 2 bases from J, leaving 10 bases between.